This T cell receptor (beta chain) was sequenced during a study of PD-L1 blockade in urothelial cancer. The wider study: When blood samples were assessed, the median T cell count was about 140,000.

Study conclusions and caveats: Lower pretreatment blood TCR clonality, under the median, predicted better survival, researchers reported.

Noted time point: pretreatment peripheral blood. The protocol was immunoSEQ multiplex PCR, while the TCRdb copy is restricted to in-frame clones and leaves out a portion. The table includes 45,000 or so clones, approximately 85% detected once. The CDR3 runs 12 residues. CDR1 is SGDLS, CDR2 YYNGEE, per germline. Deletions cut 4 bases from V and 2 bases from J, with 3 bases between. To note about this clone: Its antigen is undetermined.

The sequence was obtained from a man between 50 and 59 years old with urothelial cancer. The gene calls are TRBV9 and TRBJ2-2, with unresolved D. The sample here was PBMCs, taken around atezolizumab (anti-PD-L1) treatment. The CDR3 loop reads CASSSNTGELFF. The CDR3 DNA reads TGTGCCAGCAGCTCAAACACCGGGGAGCTGTTTTTT.